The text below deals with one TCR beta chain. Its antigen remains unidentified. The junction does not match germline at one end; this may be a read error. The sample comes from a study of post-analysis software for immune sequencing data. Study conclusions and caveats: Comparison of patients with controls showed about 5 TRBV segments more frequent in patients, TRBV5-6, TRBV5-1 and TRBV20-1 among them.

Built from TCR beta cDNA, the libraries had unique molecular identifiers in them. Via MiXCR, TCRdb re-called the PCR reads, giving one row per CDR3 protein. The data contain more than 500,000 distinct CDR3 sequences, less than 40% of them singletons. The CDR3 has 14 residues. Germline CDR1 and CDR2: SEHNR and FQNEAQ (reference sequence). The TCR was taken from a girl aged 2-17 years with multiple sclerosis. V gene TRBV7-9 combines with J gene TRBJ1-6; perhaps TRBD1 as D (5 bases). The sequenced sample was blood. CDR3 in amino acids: CASSFAREDSPPHF. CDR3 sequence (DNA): TGTGCCAGCAGCTTCGCCAGGGAAGATTCACCCCCCCACTTT.